These T cell receptor beta chains were read from a single sample in a study of T-cell memory formation after mild COVID-19. MiXCR, applied by TCRdb to the 5' RACE reads, yields one record per CDR3 protein. The sample has some 300,000 distinct CDR3 sequences, 15% to 20% seen once; the top ten hold roughly 21%. Sample: PBMCs or a T cell subset sorted from them (not recorded which). Source of these receptors: a man in his late teens or twenties who had mild COVID-19 (a few samples of this study predate the infection). Cell type and time point are not known. CDR3s leave out the opening cysteine and the closing phenylalanine or tryptophan. Only part of the rows carry a size: once, few, many, or a class if the clone is expanded.

v_call	cdr3_length	clone_size	j_call	cdr3_aa
TRBV7-2	13	.	TRBJ2-1	ASSFDRSSYNEQF
TRBV12-3/TRBV12-4	11	few	TRBJ2-1	ASRPGQNNEQF
TRBV3-1	12	few	TRBJ1-5	ASSPNPGGLPQH
TRBV10-3	10	few	TRBJ1-2	AISSGNYGYT
TRBV7-2	12	.	TRBJ2-1	ASSTGQGADEQF
TRBV24-1	12	.	TRBJ2-2	ATSPGGHTGELF
TRBV29-1	9	few	TRBJ2-3	SQGRGDTQY
TRBV28	10	.	TRBJ2-3	ASVPGGDTQY
TRBV4-2	11	few	TRBJ2-1	ASSQELRSPQF
TRBV6-2/TRBV6-3	12	.	TRBJ1-4	ASRGLGDREKLF
TRBV28	11	.	TRBJ1-2	ASRPAGRSGYT
TRBV11-2	16	few	TRBJ2-2	ASSLASYRGPNTGELF
TRBV5-5	10	.	TRBJ2-5	ASSFWLGTQY
TRBV27	12	few	TRBJ1-5	ASSSGVGNQPQH
TRBV5-1	13	few	TRBJ2-7	ASSPLTSGGYEQY
TRBV2	14	few	TRBJ1-5	ASSEGLGGRNQPQH
TRBV12-3/TRBV12-4	12	few	TRBJ2-1	ASSLATGTNEQF
TRBV10-3	11	.	TRBJ1-1	ATSPRADTEAF
TRBV4-1	12	few	TRBJ2-5	ASTPDVGRETQY
TRBV27	14	few	TRBJ1-2	ASSPGTWGAFSGYT
TRBV10-1	14	.	TRBJ2-3	ASSETLGSSTDTQY
TRBV7-2	11	.	TRBJ2-5	ASSSRAQETQY
TRBV7-2	13	.	TRBJ2-5	ASSLGQTFQETQY
TRBV6-4	14	once	TRBJ1-1	ASRDLRRGSNTEAF
TRBV9	15	few	TRBJ2-1	ASSPRSGGSPYNEQF
TRBV28	13	many	TRBJ2-1	ASSLRGAGYNEQF
TRBV5-1	13	.	TRBJ2-2	ASSFVQGKAGELF
TRBV20-1	11	.	TRBJ1-4	SARGGNREKLF
TRBV6-5	15	few	TRBJ1-6	ASSYEEGRGGNSPLH
TRBV6-5	11	.	TRBJ1-2	ASSYGGFYGYT
TRBV12-3/TRBV12-4	11	.	TRBJ2-4	ASSLVGRVNQY
TRBV7-2	12	many	TRBJ2-3	ASSSGLGTDTQY
TRBV7-3	13	.	TRBJ2-5	ASSPAPGQPETQY
TRBV7-8	14	few	TRBJ2-4	ASSFRVRGTKDIQY
TRBV3-1	12	few	TRBJ1-4	ASSQGPRGEKLF
TRBV11-2	11	.	TRBJ1-2	ASSSGQGRGYT